One sample yielded the 28 T cell receptor beta chains listed below, sequenced in a study of blood T cell repertoires in COVID-19. Only in-frame clones appear in the TCRdb table, and some are missing; sequencing was by immunoSEQ multiplex PCR. The sample consists of a few hundred thousand clones, almost 90% of them appearing once. The specimen sequenced was peripheral blood. Receptors originate from a woman aged 55-69 years with COVID-19, enrolled during active disease.

The chain employs TRBV9 and TRBJ2-2; possible D gene TRBD1, 6 bases. Germline-derived CDR1 and CDR2 are SGDLS and YYNGEE. Trimming took 2 bases from V and 0 from J, leaving 14 bases between them. The CDR3 has 17 amino acids. The CDR3 nucleotides are TGTGCCAGCAGCGTTAGCCGGGACATGGCGAACACCGGGGAGCTGTTTTTT. Protein sequence: CASSVSRDMANTGELFF.

The rearrangement joins TRBV6-5 to TRBJ2-2; 8 bases are a match to TRBD1. The length of the CDR3 is 15 residues. Trimming cost V 6 bases and J 4 bases; bases outside gene matches: 7. Germline loops: CDR1 MNHEY, CDR2 SVGAGI. CDR3 in amino acids: CASSAPGGRTGELFF. Here the CDR3 DNA reads TGTGCCAGCAGCGCCCCAGGGGGCCGCACCGGGGAGCTGTTTTTT.

The V and J genes are TRBV6-5 and TRBJ1-1; D may be TRBD1 (6 bases). The CDR3 has 15 residues. Germline CDR1 reads MNHEY; CDR2 reads SVGAGI. V lost 6 bases and J lost 0, with 14 bases in between. As DNA, the CDR3 is TGTGCCAGCAGCCTACAGGGCACTATGAACACTGAAGCTTTCTTT. This sequence encodes CASSLQGTMNTEAFF.

The chain combines TRBV15 with TRBJ2-1; possible D gene TRBD1, 6 bases. This CDR3 has 15 amino acids. The ends were cut back, 4 bases at V and 0 bases at J, with 10 bases in the middle. CDR1 is LNHNV, CDR2 YYDKDF, per germline (reference sequence). The CDR3 loop reads CATSNGRGSYNEQFF. The CDR3 nucleotides read TGTGCCACCAGCAATGGCAGGGGCTCCTACAATGAGCAGTTCTTC.

The chain couples TRBV24-1 to TRBJ2-1; D possibly corresponds to TRBD2 (6 bases). Trimming took 4 bases from V and 0 from J, leaving 9 bases between them. There are 15 residues in the CDR3. Per the germline V gene, CDR1 is KGHDR and CDR2 is SFDVKD. The CDR3 spells CATSDGTSSYNEQFF. CDR3 DNA: TGTGCCACCAGTGACGGGACTTCCTCCTACAATGAGCAGTTCTTC.

The chain has TRBV6-2 or TRBV6-3 and TRBJ2-5; 12 bases align to TRBD2. Germline CDR1 and CDR2: MNHEY and SVGEGT. V shed 2 bases and J 6 bases; nucleotides not matched to a gene: 4. CDR3 length: 15 residues. The chain's CDR3 is CASSYETSGGKTQYF. The CDR3 region has the DNA TGTGCCAGCAGTTACGAGACTAGCGGGGGCAAGACCCAGTACTTC.

The genes are TRBV10-3 and TRBJ1-1; unclear D gene. This CDR3 is 13 amino acids long. The V gene lost 7 bases and the J gene lost 0 bases, with 9 bases spanning the gap. The germline gives CDR1 ENHRY, CDR2 SYGVKD. The chain's CDR3 is CAIKSRLNTEAFF. For the CDR3, the DNA is TGTGCCATCAAAAGCCGTTTGAACACTGAAGCTTTCTTT.

The chain combines TRBV3-1 (or the pseudogene TRBV3-2) with TRBJ1-2; 11 positions match TRBD1. CDR3 length: 15 residues. CDR1 and CDR2 (germline): LGHDT, YNNKEL (reference sequence). With 0 bases clipped from V and 5 bases from J, the junction kept 2 bases outside the gene matches. CDR3 sequence reads: CASSQDGTGGYGYTF. The CDR3, as DNA: TGTGCCAGCAGCCAAGACGGGACAGGGGGATATGGCTACACCTTC.

This rearrangement joins TRBV27 to TRBJ2-2; D possibly corresponds to TRBD2 (6 bases). The CDR3 has 12 residues. V gave up 6 bases and J gave up 9 bases, with 11 bases separating them. CDR1 is MNHEY and CDR2 is SMNVEV in the germline V gene (reference sequence). CDR3: CASSMGGRELFF. CDR3 coding DNA: TGTGCCAGCAGCATGGGGGGAAGGGAGCTGTTTTTT.

The sample holds one count of this clone. V usage is TRBV5-7 and J usage is TRBJ1-2; 7 nucleotides line up with TRBD1. TRBV5-7 is labeled an ORF, and its function is uncertain. The V segment lost 4 bases and the J segment 8 bases; nucleotides outside the gene matches: 5. The CDR3 is 12 amino acids. The DNA of the CDR3 is TGTGCCAGCAGCCCGACAGGGCCCGGCTACACCTTC. The encoded protein is CASSPTGPGYTF.

This rearrangement joins TRBV19 to TRBJ1-1; 11 positions match TRBD1. This CDR3 spans 13 amino acids. Germline V lookup: CDR1 LNHDA, CDR2 SQIVND (reference sequence). Trimming took 8 bases from V and 4 from J; bases not matched to a gene: 3. This CDR3 is CASSGTGGTEAFF. As DNA, the CDR3 is TGTGCCAGTTCCGGGACAGGGGGCACTGAAGCTTTCTTT. The full variable domain, with the rest looked up from reference TRBV19 and TRBJ1-1, is DGGITQSPKYLFRKEGQNVTLSCEQNLNHDAMYWYRQDPGQGLRLIYYSQIVNDFQKGDIAEGYSVSREKKESFPLTVTSAQKNPTAFYLCASSGTGGTEAFFGQGTRLTVV.

The rearrangement links TRBV9 to TRBJ1-2; no clear D gene. Germline V gene data show CDR1 as SGDLS and CDR2 as YYNGEE. The CDR3 extends over 14 amino acids. The V end was cut by 0 bases, the J end by 6 bases, with 12 bases between. CDR3 sequence (DNA): TGTGCCAGCAGCGTAGGACGGGTAGGCCATGGCTACACCTTC. As protein: CASSVGRVGHGYTF.

This sequence joins TRBV29-1 and TRBJ1-2, with D maybe TRBD1 (6 bases). Trimming shortened V by 5 bases and J by 2 bases, and 9 bases separated the two germline ends. This CDR3 spans 12 amino acids. The V gene's germline CDR1 is SQVTM and CDR2 ANQGSEA. This CDR3 is CSVRTANYGYTF. CDR3 nucleotides: TGCAGCGTTCGGACAGCGAACTATGGCTACACCTTC.

The rearrangement joins TRBV2 to TRBJ2-2; 9 bases are a match to TRBD1. The CDR3 covers 15 residues. CDR1 SNHLY and CDR2 FYNNEI come from the germline V gene. The trim removed 6 bases at V and 2 bases at J, leaving 4 bases unmatched. CDR3 sequence reads: CASRSDRGNTGELFF. CDR3 nucleotide sequence: TGTGCCAGCAGATCGGACAGGGGCAACACCGGGGAGCTGTTTTTT.

The V call is TRBV6-5, the J call TRBJ1-6; 8 bases are a match to TRBD1. In germline, CDR1 is MNHEY, CDR2 SVGAGI. The CDR3 length is 15 residues. V gave up 4 bases and J gave up 10 bases; unmatched junction bases: 9. CDR3 DNA: TGTGCCAGCAGTTTCAAAGACAGGGGTGGGTCACCCCTCCACTTT. Amino acids: CASSFKDRGGSPLHF.

The chain recombines TRBV28 with TRBJ1-2; D not certain. Looked up from germline, CDR1 is MDHEN and CDR2 is SYDVKM. Trimming took off 2 bases at V and 2 bases at J, with 9 bases between the two ends. The length of the CDR3 is 14 residues. CDR3 region: CASSLPPGNYGYTF. For the CDR3, the DNA is TGTGCCAGCAGTTTACCTCCCGGGAACTATGGCTACACCTTC.

This chain joins TRBV7-2 and TRBJ1-2; no firm D call. This CDR3 comprises 13 residues. CDR1 is SGHTA and CDR2 is FQGNSA in the germline V gene. V was clipped by 4 bases and J by 3 bases, with 9 bases between them. The CDR3 nucleotides read TGTGCCAGCAGCTCCTACACAGACTATGGCTACACCTTC. The encoded protein is CASSSYTDYGYTF.

This chain uses TRBV18 with TRBJ1-4, with 7 bases aligning to TRBD1. The CDR3 has 14 residues. Losses at the gene ends were 4 bases for V and 3 bases for J; bases not matched to a gene: 2. The V gene's germline CDR1 is KGHSH and CDR2 LQKENI. The CDR3 nucleotides are TGTGCCAGCTCACAGGGGGCGGCTAATGAAAAACTGTTTTTT. The encoded protein is CASSQGAANEKLFF.

The chain combines TRBV7-9 with TRBJ1-3; perhaps TRBD1 as D (6 bases). CDR3 length: 13 amino acids. Germline CDR1 and CDR2: SEHNR and FQNEAQ (reference sequence). Between the trimmed V and J ends, which lost 1 base and 8 bases, there was a span of 9 bases. This chain's CDR3 is CASSLVRTDTIYF. In nucleotides, the CDR3 is TGTGCCAGCAGCTTAGTGAGGACAGACACCATATATTTT.

J is TRBJ1-1 and V is TRBV5-6, with 7 bases aligning to TRBD1. The germline gives CDR1 SGHDT, CDR2 YYEEEE. The V and J ends lost 1 base and 5 bases, in that order; junction bases with no gene match: 11. This CDR3 is built from 16 residues. This chain's CDR3 is CASSLRFRQGVTEAFF. CDR3 coding DNA: TGTGCCAGCAGCTTGAGGTTTAGACAGGGAGTAACTGAAGCTTTCTTT.

The CDR3 region has the DNA TGTGCCAGCAGTTACTACAGGTTTTCTGGAAACACCATATATTTT. Amino acid sequence: CASSYYRFSGNTIYF. The V call is TRBV6-6, the J call TRBJ1-3, with D maybe TRBD1 (5 bases). Trimming removed 1 base at V and 1 base at J, with 8 bases between. CDR3 length: 15 amino acids. Germline CDR1 and CDR2: MNHNY and SVGAGI (reference sequence).

This clone was counted only a few times. The V and J genes are TRBV25-1 and TRBJ1-1; D is uncertain. V was clipped by 1 base and J by 0 bases, with 6 bases between them. Looked up from germline, CDR1 is MGHDK and CDR2 is SYGVNS. The CDR3 is made up of 14 amino acids. The CDR3 DNA follows: TGTGCCAGCAGTGAATTGGGCCTGAACACTGAAGCTTTCTTT. Its translation is CASSELGLNTEAFF.

The rearrangement joins TRBV2 to TRBJ2-1; TRBD2 is a possible D gene (6 bases). Trimming took 9 bases from V and 8 from J, leaving 17 bases between them. Germline-derived CDR1 and CDR2 are SNHLY and FYNNEI. CDR3 length equals 13 residues. CDR3 in amino acids: CASGTLRRDEQFF. The CDR3 bases are TGTGCCAGTGGGACGTTGAGGAGGGATGAGCAGTTCTTC. Together with reference TRBV2 and TRBJ2-1, the CDR3 gives the full variable domain: EPEVTQTPSHQVTQMGQEVILRCVPISNHLYFYWYRQILGQKVEFLVSFYNNEISEKSEIFDDQFSVERPDGSNFTLKIRSTKLEDSAMYFCASGTLRRDEQFFGPGTRLTVL.

This rearrangement joins TRBV10-3 to TRBJ1-2; 9 bases agree with TRBD1. J lost 4 bases, V lost 6 bases, and 9 bases had no gene match. This CDR3 contains 15 residues. CDR1 ENHRY and CDR2 SYGVKD come from the germline V gene. CDR3 region: CAISEDRGSGYGYTF. As DNA, the CDR3 is TGTGCCATCAGCGAAGACAGGGGGTCGGGCTATGGCTACACCTTC.

This chain links TRBV12-3 or TRBV12-4 with TRBJ1-2, with D uncertain. This CDR3 contains 13 residues. V was clipped by 7 bases and J by 7 bases, with 16 bases between them. CDR3 sequence (DNA): TGTGCCAGCACCAAAACGGGAGTTTCTGGCTACACCTTC. Translation gives CASTKTGVSGYTF.

The rearrangement joins TRBV11-2 to TRBJ1-1, with unresolved D. CDR3 length equals 14 residues. The V end was cut by 4 bases, the J end by 2 bases, with 11 bases between. Per germline, CDR1 SGHAT and CDR2 FQNNGV. The CDR3 protein is CASSSSPGNTEAFF. The CDR3 DNA reads as TGTGCCAGCAGCTCTTCGCCGGGAAACACTGAAGCTTTCTTT.

The genes are TRBV7-6 and TRBJ1-6; D is unclear. This CDR3 is 15 amino acids long. Germline lookup yields CDR1 SGHVS and CDR2 FNYEAQ. The ends were cut back, 2 bases at V and 7 bases at J, with 12 bases in the middle. The CDR3 DNA reads as TGTGCCAGCAGCTTAAATGGCGGCAGAAATTCACCCCTCCACTTT. This gives the protein CASSLNGGRNSPLHF.

This chain connects TRBV5-4 to TRBJ2-7; possibly TRBD1 for D (6 bases). The CDR3 is 14 amino acids. Trimming took 1 base from V and 2 from J, leaving 10 bases between them. The germline gives CDR1 SGHNT, CDR2 YYREEE (reference sequence). The CDR3 region is CASSLTTGPYEQYF. The CDR3 region has the DNA TGTGCCAGCAGCTTGACGACAGGCCCCTACGAGCAGTACTTC.